This T cell receptor beta chain was sequenced in a study of neoadjuvant nivolumab and ipilimumab in lung cancer. Study as a whole: The combination arm added day-1 ipilimumab 1 mg/kg to nivolumab 3 mg/kg on days 1, 15, 29. Study-level findings and limits: TCR receptors were sequenced in few samples.

Germline CDR1 GTSNPN, CDR2 SVGIG (reference sequence). V lost 0 bases and J lost 5, with 11 bases in between. This CDR3 is built from 14 residues. Note on this clone: Its antigen is not known.

The method was immunoSEQ multiplex PCR; TCRdb's version includes in-frame clones alone and lacks a portion of them. Of some 26,000 clones in the sample, around 83% were seen once. This TCR came from an adult with non-small cell lung cancer. The chain couples TRBV30 to TRBJ1-5, with D unresolved. Sequencing used tumor tissue, obtained after neoadjuvant nivolumab, alone or with ipilimumab, at or shortly before surgery. The CDR3 is CAWSVPEVDQPQHF. The DNA of the CDR3 is TGTGCCTGGAGTGTACCAGAGGTAGATCAGCCCCAGCATTTT.